These 3 T cell receptor beta chains came from one sample sequenced in a study of T-cell reconstitution after alpha-beta-depleted transplantation in children. The TCRbeta library incorporated unique molecular identifiers. TCRdb re-called the PCR reads with MiXCR, one entry per CDR3 protein. The sample includes 190,000 or so distinct CDR3 sequences, 13% to 15% seen only once; the top ten take about 13%. The sequencing used PBMCs from the stem cell graft donor, collected from the stem cell graft. The receptors come from a human donor who donated a stem cell graft to a child with acute lymphoblastic leukemia.

This clonotype was recorded at least ten times. As DNA, the CDR3 is TGCAGCTCCAAGACTAGCGACACCGGGGAGCTGTTTTTT. This sequence encodes CSSKTSDTGELFF. The chain is built from TRBV29-1 and TRBJ2-2; 8 bases map to TRBD2. The trim removed 8 bases at V and 3 bases at J, leaving 5 bases unmatched. Germline V lookup: CDR1 SQVTM, CDR2 ANQGSEA. This CDR3 has 13 amino acids.

This clonotype occurred many times. The chain joins TRBV5-1 to TRBJ2-3, with D possibly matching TRBD1 (6 bases). This CDR3 has 14 amino acids. Germline CDR1 is SGHRS and CDR2 is YFSETQ. Between the trimmed V and J ends, which lost 1 base and 8 bases, there was a span of 14 bases. The DNA of the CDR3 is TGCGCCAGCAGCTTGACAGGGACATCTGGTACGCAGTATTTT. Protein: CASSLTGTSGTQYF.

This clonotype was found many times. This chain connects TRBV29-1 to TRBJ2-1; TRBD2 aligns across 12 bases. Germline V lookup: CDR1 SQVTM, CDR2 ANQGSEA. This CDR3 comprises 15 residues. V shed 4 bases and J 6 bases; nucleotides not matched to a gene: 7. CDR3: CSVVTTSGSLNEQFF. CDR3 sequence (DNA): TGCAGCGTTGTGACGACTAGCGGGAGTCTCAATGAGCAGTTCTTC.